Sequencing of this T cell receptor (beta chain) was carried out in a study of T-cell memory formation after mild COVID-19. Study information: The two donors had largely donor-specific TCR clusters.

This clonotype has at least ten counts. What it binds is unknown. TCRdb independently ran MiXCR on the 5' RACE reads; one entry per CDR3 protein. The table records hundreds of thousands of distinct CDR3 sequences, 16% of them present only once. Trimming removed 0 bases from V and 0 bases from J, with 6 bases in between. In germline, CDR1 is MNHEY, CDR2 SMNVEV (reference sequence). The CDR3 is 14 amino acids. The study, taken as a whole, reports: Day 37-peaking second-wave clones had unconfirmed SARS-CoV-2 specificity. Of the contracting clones, CD4+ ones lay mainly in CM and EM, and CD8+ ones in EMRA. Several responding clones turned up in pre-infection memory, indicating that cross-reactive memory may have taken part.

J is TRBJ2-7 and V is TRBV27; D remains ambiguous. The TCR was taken from a man aged 18 to 35 who had mild COVID-19 (a few samples of this study predate the infection). Cell type and time point are not known. Sequencing used PBMCs or a T cell subset sorted from them (not recorded which). CDR3 in amino acids: CASSLSGVSYEQYF. The CDR3 nucleotides are TGTGCCAGCAGTTTATCTGGGGTCTCCTACGAGCAGTACTTC.